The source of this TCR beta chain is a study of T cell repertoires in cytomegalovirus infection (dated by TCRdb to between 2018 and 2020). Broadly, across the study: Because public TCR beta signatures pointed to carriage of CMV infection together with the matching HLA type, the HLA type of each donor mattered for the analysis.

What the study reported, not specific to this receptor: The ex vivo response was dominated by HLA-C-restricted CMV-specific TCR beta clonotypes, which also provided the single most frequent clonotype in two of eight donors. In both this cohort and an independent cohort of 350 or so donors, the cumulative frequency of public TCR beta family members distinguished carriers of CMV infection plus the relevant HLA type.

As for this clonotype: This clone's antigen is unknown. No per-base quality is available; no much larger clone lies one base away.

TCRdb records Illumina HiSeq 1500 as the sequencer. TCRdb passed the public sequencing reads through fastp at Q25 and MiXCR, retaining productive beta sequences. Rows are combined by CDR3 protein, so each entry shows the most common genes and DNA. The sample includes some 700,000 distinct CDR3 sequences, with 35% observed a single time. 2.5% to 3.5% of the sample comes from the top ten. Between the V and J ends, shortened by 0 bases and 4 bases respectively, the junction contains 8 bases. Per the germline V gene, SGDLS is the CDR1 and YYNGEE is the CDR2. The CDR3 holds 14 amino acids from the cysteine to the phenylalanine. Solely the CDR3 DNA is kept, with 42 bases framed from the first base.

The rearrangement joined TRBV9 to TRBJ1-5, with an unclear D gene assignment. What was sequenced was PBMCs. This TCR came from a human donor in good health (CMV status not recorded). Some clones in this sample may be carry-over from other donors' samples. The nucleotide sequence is TGTGCCAGCAGCGTAGGGGCAGTAAATCAGCCCCAGCATTTT. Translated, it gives CASSVGAVNQPQHF.